This TCR beta chain originates from a study of beta chain features in type 1 diabetes. Study-level findings and limits: HLA influence on TCRB rearrangement stayed unresolved here. All four CD4+ subsets of Type 1 diabetes patients contained TCRB CDR3s that were moderately but significantly shorter.

A word on this clone: Its specificity is not known.

Sequenced material consisted of expressed TCRB transcripts (all of the isolated RNA was reverse transcribed). Assay: immunoSEQ multiplex PCR; the TCRdb copy retains only in-frame clones and omits some. The table records about 150,000 clones, about a tenth of them present only once. Per germline, CDR1 LGHNA and CDR2 YSLEER. The length of the CDR3 is 17 residues. The V segment lost 3 bases and the J segment 1 base; nucleotides outside the gene matches: 1. Cell sorting via CD45RO/CCR7/CD25/CD127/CD95/CD27 was performed to obtain CD4+ naive, central memory, regulatory and stem cell-like memory cells. The sample consisted of central memory CD4+ T cells from blood. This TCR was recovered from a man aged 30-40 years with type 1 diabetes. This rearrangement joins TRBV4-3 to TRBJ2-3; TRBD2 matches at 16 bases. The CDR3 sequence is CASSQGTSGRGTDTQYF. The CDR3, as DNA: TGCGCCAGCAGCCAGGGGACTAGCGGGAGGGGCACAGATACGCAGTATTTT.